These T cell receptor beta chains were read from a single sample in a study of cytomegalovirus exposure and HLA in healthy donors. Only in-frame clones appear in the TCRdb table, and some are missing; sequencing was by immunoSEQ multiplex PCR. The sample shows roughly 130,000 clones, 8.5% of them seen only once. What was sequenced was PBMCs. The receptors derive from a man between 40 and 49 years old in good health and CMV-seronegative. CDR3s include the opening cysteine and the closing phenylalanine or tryptophan. A D gene is named only where the DNA matches it firmly. For some rows the clone size is stated as once, few or many, or as a class when expanded; others skip it.

>14|TRBJ2-3|-|TRBV10-2|TRBD2
TGCGCCAGCAGTGAGTCTAGCGGGGCAGATACGCAGTATTTT
CASSESSGADTQYF
>14|TRBJ1-6|-|TRBV4-2|-
TGTGCCAGCAGCCAACCTGACGGGAATTCACCCCTCCACTTT
CASSQPDGNSPLHF
>16|TRBJ2-6|-|TRBV28|-
TGTGCCAGCAGTCTCAGGGGGGTGTCTGGGGCCAACGTCCTGACTTTC
CASSLRGVSGANVLTF
>14|TRBJ2-3|once|TRBV5-4|TRBD1
TGTGCCAGCAGCATAGACAGGGGTTCAGATACGCAGTATTTT
CASSIDRGSDTQYF
>14|TRBJ1-6|few|TRBV10-3|-
TGTGCCTCCGCGGCGGGGGCGCGAGATTCACCCCTCCACTTT
CASAAGARDSPLHF
>16|TRBJ2-5|-|TRBV5-1|TRBD2
TGCGCCAGCAGCTCGATAGCGGGGGGGCTAAAAGAGACCCAGTACTTC
CASSSIAGGLKETQYF
>13|TRBJ1-2|-|TRBV29-1|-
TGCAGCGTTAGCGGGCGTCTTAACTATGGCTACACCTTC
CSVSGRLNYGYTF
>13|TRBJ2-3|-|TRBV10-3|-
TGTGCCATCACCCTTACTCGCACAGATACGCAGTATTTT
CAITLTRTDTQYF
>16|TRBJ2-7|few|TRBV4-1|TRBD1
TGCGCCAGCAGCCAAGATTTAGGCAGGGGGCTCAACGAGCAGTACTTC
CASSQDLGRGLNEQYF
>13|TRBJ2-3|-|TRBV11-2|-
TGTGCCAGCAGCCCCCAGGGCACAGATACGCAGTATTTT
CASSPQGTDTQYF
>14|TRBJ2-5|-|TRBV7-9|-
TGTGCCAGCAGCCCTATTCTAGCCGGGGAGACCCAGTACTTC
CASSPILAGETQYF
>14|TRBJ2-6|few|TRBV2|-
TGTGCCAGCAAATCCGGCTCTGGGGCCAACGTCCTGACTTTC
CASKSGSGANVLTF
>13|TRBJ2-7|few|TRBV9|-
TGTGCCAGCAGCGGTGACACCTCCTACGAGCAGTACTTC
CASSGDTSYEQYF
>9|TRBJ2-1|few|TRBV20-1|-
TGCAGTCAGGGGAATGAGCAGTTCTTC
CSQGNEQFF
>16|TRBJ2-3|once|TRBV7-9|TRBD2
TGTGCCAGCAGCTTAGCACCCGGGGGGGCCCAAGATACGCAGTATTTT
CASSLAPGGAQDTQYF
>17|TRBJ1-2|once|TRBV10-3|-
TGTGCCATCAGTGAGCCGCTAACAGGGCTGACAGGAGATTGCTACACCTTC
CAISEPLTGLTGDCYTF
>15|TRBJ2-5|-|TRBV7-6|TRBD1
TGTGCCAGCAGCCTCCGGGACAGGGTTGGGGAGACCCAGTACTTC
CASSLRDRVGETQYF
>19|TRBJ2-3|-|TRBV10-3|TRBD2
TGTGCCATCAGCTCGGGACTAGCGGGGAAATCTGGGGGGACAGATACGCAGTATTTT
CAISSGLAGKSGGTDTQYF
>13|TRBJ1-1|-|TRBV6-6|-
TGTGCCAGCAGTCCACAGGGCCGAGGTGAAGCTTTCTTT
CASSPQGRGEAFF
>14|TRBJ2-1|few|TRBV9|-
TGTGCCAGCGGGCAGGGACTCAAGGGCCATGAGCAGTTCTTC
CASGQGLKGHEQFF
>15|TRBJ1-1|-|TRBV15|TRBD1
TGTGCCACCAGCAGAGATAAGGGGGCGCAGAGCCAAGCTTTCTTT
CATSRDKGAQSQAFF
>13|TRBJ2-1|few|TRBV6-6|-
TGTGCCAGCAGTTCGTCAGAAGTCTATGAGCAGTTCTTC
CASSSSEVYEQFF
>14|TRBJ2-7|few|TRBV11-2|-
TGTGCCAGCAGCTTAGAGGCGGGATCCTACGAGCAGTACTTC
CASSLEAGSYEQYF
>15|TRBJ1-1|few|TRBV5-1|-
TGCGAAAGCAGCATACGAAGACAGACGAACACTGAAGCTTTCTTT
CESSIRRQTNTEAFF
>15|TRBJ2-1|-|TRBV5-4|TRBD1
TGTGCCAGCAGCTTGATGACAGGGCTGGCCAATGAGCAGTTCTTC
CASSLMTGLANEQFF
>15|TRBJ2-1|-|TRBV7-9|TRBD2
TGTGCCAGCAGCTTCCAGGCGGGGGGAAACAATGAGCAGTTCTTC
CASSFQAGGNNEQFF